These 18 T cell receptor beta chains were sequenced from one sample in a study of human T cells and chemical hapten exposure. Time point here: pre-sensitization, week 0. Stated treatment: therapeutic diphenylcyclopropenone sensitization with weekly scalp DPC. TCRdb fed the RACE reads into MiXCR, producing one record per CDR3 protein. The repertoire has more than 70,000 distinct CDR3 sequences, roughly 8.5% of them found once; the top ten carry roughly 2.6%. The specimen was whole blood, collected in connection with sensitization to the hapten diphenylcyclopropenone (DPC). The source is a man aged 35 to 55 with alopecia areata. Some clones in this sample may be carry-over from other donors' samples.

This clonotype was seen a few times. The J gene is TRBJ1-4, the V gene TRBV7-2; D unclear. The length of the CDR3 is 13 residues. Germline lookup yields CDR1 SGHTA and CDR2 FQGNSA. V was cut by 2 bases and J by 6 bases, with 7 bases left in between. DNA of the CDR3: TGTGCCAGCAGCTTATATGGTGATGAAAAACTGTTTTTT. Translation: CASSLYGDEKLFF.

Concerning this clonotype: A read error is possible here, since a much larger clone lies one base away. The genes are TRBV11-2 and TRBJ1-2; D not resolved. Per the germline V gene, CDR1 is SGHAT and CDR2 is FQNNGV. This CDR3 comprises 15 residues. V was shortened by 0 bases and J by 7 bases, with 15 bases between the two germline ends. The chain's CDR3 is CASSLDLCFGGGYTF. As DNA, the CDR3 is TGTGCCAGCAGCTTAGATTTATGTTTTGGCGGTGGCTACACCTTC.

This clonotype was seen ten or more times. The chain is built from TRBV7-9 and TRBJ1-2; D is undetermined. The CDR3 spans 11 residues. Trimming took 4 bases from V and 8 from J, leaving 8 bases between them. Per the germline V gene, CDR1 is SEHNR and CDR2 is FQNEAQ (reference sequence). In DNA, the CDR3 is TGTGCCAGCAGCTCTACGGAAGGCTACACCTTC. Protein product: CASSSTEGYTF.

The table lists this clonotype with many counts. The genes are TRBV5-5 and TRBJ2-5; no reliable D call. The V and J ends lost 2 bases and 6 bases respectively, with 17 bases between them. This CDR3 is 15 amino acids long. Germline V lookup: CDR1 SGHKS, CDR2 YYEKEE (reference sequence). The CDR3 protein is CASSLKWGSEKTQYF. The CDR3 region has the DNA TGTGCCAGCAGCTTAAAATGGGGTTCCGAGAAGACCCAGTACTTC.

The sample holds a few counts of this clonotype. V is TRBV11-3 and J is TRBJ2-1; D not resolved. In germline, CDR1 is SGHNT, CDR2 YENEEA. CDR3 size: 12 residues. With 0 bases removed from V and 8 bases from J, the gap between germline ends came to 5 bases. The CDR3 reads CASSLESHEQFF. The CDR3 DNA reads TGTGCCAGCAGCTTAGAAAGTCATGAGCAGTTCTTC.

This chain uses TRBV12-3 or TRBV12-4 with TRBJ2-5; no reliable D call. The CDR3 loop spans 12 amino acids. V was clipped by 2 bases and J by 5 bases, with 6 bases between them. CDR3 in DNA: TGTGCCAGCAGTTTATTTCGGGAGACCCAGTACTTC. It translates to CASSLFRETQYF.

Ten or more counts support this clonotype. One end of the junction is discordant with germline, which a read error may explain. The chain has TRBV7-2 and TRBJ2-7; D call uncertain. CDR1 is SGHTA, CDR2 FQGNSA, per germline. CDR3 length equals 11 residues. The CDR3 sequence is CASSLSGAQNF. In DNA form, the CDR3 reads TGTGCCAGCAGTTTATCAGGTGCTCAGAACTTC.

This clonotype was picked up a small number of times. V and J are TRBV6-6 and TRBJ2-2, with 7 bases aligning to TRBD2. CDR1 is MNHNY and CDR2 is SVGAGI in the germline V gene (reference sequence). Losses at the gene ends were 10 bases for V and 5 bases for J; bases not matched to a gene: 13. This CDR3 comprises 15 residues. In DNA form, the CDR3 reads TGTGCCATTACCCGGGGGAGGGAGAGTACCGGGGAGCTGTTTTTT. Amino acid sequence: CAITRGRESTGELFF.

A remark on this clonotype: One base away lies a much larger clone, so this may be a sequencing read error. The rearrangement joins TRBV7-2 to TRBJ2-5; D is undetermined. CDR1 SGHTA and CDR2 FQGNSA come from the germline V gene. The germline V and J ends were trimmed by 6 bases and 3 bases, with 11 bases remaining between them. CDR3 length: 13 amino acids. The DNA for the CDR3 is TGTGCCAGCAGTTTCCAGGTCGAAGAGACCCAGTACTTC. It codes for CASSFQVEETQYF.

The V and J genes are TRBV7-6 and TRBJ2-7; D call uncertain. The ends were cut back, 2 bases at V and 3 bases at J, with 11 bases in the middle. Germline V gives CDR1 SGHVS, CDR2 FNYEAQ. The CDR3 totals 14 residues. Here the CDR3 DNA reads TGTGCCAGCAGCTTATCGAATGGGATCTACGAGCAGTACTTC. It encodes CASSLSNGIYEQYF.

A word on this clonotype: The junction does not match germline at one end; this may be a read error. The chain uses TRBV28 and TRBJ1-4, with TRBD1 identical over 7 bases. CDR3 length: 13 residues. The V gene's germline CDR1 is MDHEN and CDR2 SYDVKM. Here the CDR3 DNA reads TGTGCCAGCAGTCCGGGACAGAGTGAAAAAGGGATTTTT. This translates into CASSPGQSEKGIF.

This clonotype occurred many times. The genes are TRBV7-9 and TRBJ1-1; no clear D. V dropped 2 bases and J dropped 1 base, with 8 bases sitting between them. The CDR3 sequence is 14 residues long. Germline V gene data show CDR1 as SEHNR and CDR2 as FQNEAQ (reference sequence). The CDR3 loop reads CASSLMAGNTEAFF. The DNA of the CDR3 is TGTGCCAGCAGCTTAATGGCGGGGAACACTGAAGCTTTCTTT. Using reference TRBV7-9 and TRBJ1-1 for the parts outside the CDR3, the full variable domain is DTGVSQNPRHKITKRGQNVTFRCDPISEHNRLYWYRQTLGQGPEFLTYFQNEAQLEKSRLLSDRFSAERPKGSFSTLEIQRTEQGDSAMYLCASSLMAGNTEAFFGQGTRLTVV.

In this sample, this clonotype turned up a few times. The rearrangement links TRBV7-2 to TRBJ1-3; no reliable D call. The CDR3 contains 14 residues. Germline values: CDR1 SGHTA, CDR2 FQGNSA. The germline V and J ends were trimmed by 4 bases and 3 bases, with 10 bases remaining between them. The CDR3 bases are TGTGCCAGCAGCTCCGCTGACCGTGGAAACACCATATATTTT. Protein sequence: CASSSADRGNTIYF.

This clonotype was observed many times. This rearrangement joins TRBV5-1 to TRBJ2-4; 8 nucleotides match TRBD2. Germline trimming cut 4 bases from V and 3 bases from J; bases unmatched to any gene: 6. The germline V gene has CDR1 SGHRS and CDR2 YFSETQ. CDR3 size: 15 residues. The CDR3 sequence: CASSGGTSGKNIQYF. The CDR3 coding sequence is TGCGCCAGCAGCGGCGGGACTAGTGGCAAAAACATTCAGTACTTC.

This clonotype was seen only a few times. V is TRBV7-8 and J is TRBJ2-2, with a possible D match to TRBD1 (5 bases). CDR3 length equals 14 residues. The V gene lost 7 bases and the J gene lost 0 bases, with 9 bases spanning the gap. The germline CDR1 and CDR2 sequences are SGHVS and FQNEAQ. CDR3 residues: CASKGRANTGELFF. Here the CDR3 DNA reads TGTGCCAGCAAGGGCAGGGCGAACACCGGGGAGCTGTTTTTT.

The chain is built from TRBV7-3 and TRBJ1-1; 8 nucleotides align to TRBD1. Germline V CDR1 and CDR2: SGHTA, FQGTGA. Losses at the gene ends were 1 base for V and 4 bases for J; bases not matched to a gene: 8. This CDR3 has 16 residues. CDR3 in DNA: TGTGCCAGCAGCTTAAGAACAGGGGGTGAGGCCACTGAAGCTTTCTTT. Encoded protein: CASSLRTGGEATEAFF.

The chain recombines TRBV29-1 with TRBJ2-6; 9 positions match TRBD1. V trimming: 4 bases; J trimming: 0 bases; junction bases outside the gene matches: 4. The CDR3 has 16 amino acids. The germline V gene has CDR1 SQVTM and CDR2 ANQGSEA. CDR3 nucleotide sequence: TGCAGCGTTGCCGGGACAGGGCGCTCTGGGGCCAACGTCCTGACTTTC. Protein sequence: CSVAGTGRSGANVLTF.

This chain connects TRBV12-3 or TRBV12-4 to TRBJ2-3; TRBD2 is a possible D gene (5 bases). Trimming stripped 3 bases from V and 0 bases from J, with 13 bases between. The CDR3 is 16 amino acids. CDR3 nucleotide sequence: TGTGCCAGCAGTTTGGGTAGCCGGGGTAGCACAGATACGCAGTATTTT. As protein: CASSLGSRGSTDTQYF.